This T cell receptor (beta chain) was retrieved from a study of blood T cell repertoires in COVID-19. Study-level background: Some COVID-19 samples were acute and others convalescent; all came from the United States, Italy and Spain.

The CDR3 has 16 residues. With V trimmed by 2 bases and J by 1 base, 2 bases remained unmatched. In germline, CDR1 is SGDLS, CDR2 YYNGEE. Produced via immunoSEQ multiplex PCR; TCRdb's table is partial and in-frame only. The sample consists of 55,000 to 80,000 clones, more than 70% of them appearing once. This chain uses TRBV9 with TRBJ2-2; 10 nucleotides line up with TRBD2. The source is a man aged 50 or older with active COVID-19. The sample was peripheral blood. CDR3 DNA: TGTGCCAGCAGCGTTCGGACTAGCGGGAACACCGGGGAGCTGTTTTTT. Encoded protein: CASSVRTSGNTGELFF.